Sequencing of this TCR beta chain was carried out in a study of blood T cell repertoires in COVID-19. Across the study: Sample material is recorded as cDNA or gDNA derived from T cells, B-cell-depleted T cells, or PBMCs.

In the original processing: Cell counts per sample came from amplifying reference gene primers. Produced via immunoSEQ multiplex PCR; TCRdb's table is partial and in-frame only. Clone size and the V and J calls come from that table; the DNA yielded D and trimming. The data show about 220,000 clones, less than 85% seen once. CDR3 length: 13 amino acids. The junction had 3 bases not matched to a gene; V was cut back by 6 bases and J by 3 bases. Per the germline V gene, CDR1 is SGHNT and CDR2 is YENEEA. J is TRBJ2-3 and V is TRBV11-3, with 7 positions matching TRBD1. Sequenced material: peripheral blood. The sequence was collected from a woman at least 80 years old with acute or convalescent COVID-19. The CDR3 reads CASSHRGTDTQYF. The CDR3 region has the DNA TGTGCCAGCAGTCACAGGGGTACAGATACGCAGTATTTT.